This TCR beta chain was recovered during a study of blood T cell repertoires in COVID-19. Across the whole study: Italy, Spain and the United States were the sources of the convalescent and acute COVID-19 samples.

CDR3 length equals 16 residues. Germline loops: CDR1 LNHDA, CDR2 SQIVND (reference sequence). V was cut by 6 bases and J by 4 bases, with 21 bases left in between. The authors' processing: Nucleated cell number was recorded as an estimate derived from reference gene primer amplification. The repertoire was sequenced with immunoSEQ multiplex PCR; TCRdb's copy has only in-frame clones and lacks some. The DNA gave D and trimming, while V, J and clone size come from that table. The data show fewer than 700,000 clones, 85% to 90% seen once. Enrolled during active infection, Seattle patients were then followed longitudinally.

The clonotype originates from a woman aged 45-65 years with COVID-19, enrolled during active disease. Sequenced input: peripheral blood. The rearrangement links TRBV19 to TRBJ2-5; TRBD2 might be the D (7 bases). The CDR3 here is CASRAQSGGPGETQYF. The CDR3 DNA reads as TGTGCCAGTAGGGCGCAGTCGGGGGGCCCCGGAGAGACCCAGTACTTC.